Listed here are 10 T cell receptor beta chains from one sample, sequenced in a study of T cells in Graves' hyperthyroidism and ophthalmopathy. RNA transcripts yielded amplified TCR beta CDR3 regions. Researchers ran a first-round RT-PCR on the TCR CDR3 using the HTBI primer set. TCRdb used MiXCR to reprocess the multiplex PCR reads, holding one entry per CDR3 protein. The table shows roughly 500,000 distinct CDR3 sequences, with 40% to 50% occurring only once. The sample comprised peripheral blood or thyroid tissue (not recorded which). These receptor sequences come from an adult woman with Graves' disease, either hyperthyroidism or ophthalmopathy (not recorded which).

The gene calls are TRBV24-1 and TRBJ1-5; D possibly corresponds to TRBD1 (6 bases). The germline gives CDR1 KGHDR, CDR2 SFDVKD. V was cut by 4 bases and J by 7 bases, with 10 bases left in between. There are 13 residues in the CDR3. DNA of the CDR3: TGTGCCACCAGTGACCCAGGGGTGCAGCCCCAGCATTTT. This translates into CATSDPGVQPQHF.

This clonotype was picked up many times. The rearrangement uses TRBV5-1 and TRBJ1-5, with D hard to call. Germline V gene data show CDR1 as SGHRS and CDR2 as YFSETQ. The length of the CDR3 is 13 residues. Trimming cost V 0 bases and J 3 bases, with 4 bases left between them. CDR3 sequence: CASSLGANQPQHF. The CDR3 DNA reads TGCGCCAGCAGCTTGGGGGCCAATCAGCCCCAGCATTTT. Variable domain in full (rest from reference TRBV5-1 and TRBJ1-5): KAGVTQTPRYLIKTRGQQVTLSCSPISGHRSVSWYQQTPGQGLQFLFEYFSETQRNKGNFPGRFSGRQFSNSRSEMNVSTLELGDSALYLCASSLGANQPQHFGDGTRLSIL.

The rearrangement joins TRBV7-2 to TRBJ1-4; D is uncertain. V shed 1 base and J shed 0 bases, with 12 bases lying between them. Germline CDR1 and CDR2: SGHTA and FQGNSA. The CDR3 extends over 17 amino acids. The CDR3 DNA reads as TGTGCCAGCAGCTTAGTGGGTTGGGAGGCAACTAATGAAAAACTGTTTTTT. Translation: CASSLVGWEATNEKLFF.

The V call is TRBV20-1, the J call TRBJ1-6; D is unresolved. The CDR3 covers 12 residues. Germline CDR1 reads DFQATT; CDR2 reads SNEGSKA (reference sequence). The V gene lost 3 bases and the J gene lost 7 bases, with 7 bases spanning the gap. The CDR3 sequence: CSARADNSPLHF. CDR3 coding DNA: TGCAGTGCTAGGGCCGACAATTCACCCCTCCACTTT.

A note on this clonotype: One end of the junction is discordant with germline, which a read error may explain. This chain uses TRBV6-5 with TRBJ1-5, with no clear D. CDR1 is MNHEY, CDR2 SVGAGI, per germline. This CDR3 spans 13 amino acids. The CDR3 nucleotides read TGTGCCGGCAGTAGGAATAGCAATCAGCCCCAGCATTTT. Translated: CAGSRNSNQPQHF.

This chain links TRBV7-6 with TRBJ2-7, with TRBD1 as a possible D gene (6 bases). Germline assignment: CDR1 SGHVS and CDR2 FNYEAQ. V dropped 5 bases and J dropped 4 bases, with 21 bases sitting between them. This CDR3 has 16 residues. The chain's CDR3 is CASSPTRHRAGYEQYF. CDR3 nucleotides: TGTGCCAGCAGCCCAACGCGTCACAGGGCAGGATACGAGCAGTACTTC.

The chain has TRBV2 and TRBJ1-2, with D tentatively TRBD1 (6 bases). CDR3 length: 12 residues. The V end lost 6 bases, the J end lost 11 bases, and 16 bases lay between the germline ends. The germline V gene encodes CDR1 SNHLY and CDR2 FYNNEI. DNA for the CDR3: TGTGCCAGCAGAGTACAGGGAGTTAGGTACACCTTC. It codes for CASRVQGVRYTF.

This clonotype was found a few times. The J gene is TRBJ2-7, the V gene TRBV7-9; TRBD2 aligns across 9 bases. This CDR3 is 15 amino acids long. Unmatched junction bases numbered 6, after V lost 1 base and J lost 5 bases. The germline V gene encodes CDR1 SEHNR and CDR2 FQNEAQ (reference sequence). The CDR3 region has the DNA TGTGCCAGCAGCTTAGGCGGGAGGGTTCTGGACGAGCAGTACTTC. It codes for CASSLGGRVLDEQYF.

The count of this clonotype is one. This chain joins TRBV5-4 and TRBJ1-2; no definite D call. CDR1 is SGHNT and CDR2 is YYREEE in the germline V gene (reference sequence). Trimming removed 4 bases from V and 2 bases from J, with 15 bases in between. The CDR3 runs to 15 residues. CDR3 loop: CASSTYKEGNYGYTF. CDR3 DNA: TGTGCCAGCAGCACGTACAAAGAGGGCAACTATGGCTACACCTTC.

This clonotype was counted ten times or more. The J gene is TRBJ1-2, the V gene TRBV2; a possible D gene is TRBD1 (5 bases). The CDR3 is 14 amino acids. The ends were cut back, 3 bases at V and 4 bases at J, with 12 bases in the middle. From germline, CDR1 is SNHLY and CDR2 FYNNEI. The CDR3 DNA reads as TGTGCCAGCAGTGAGGGGGGATCGGGCTATGGCTACACCTTC. It codes for CASSEGGSGYGYTF.